The 11 T cell receptor beta chains given below trace back to one sample, sequenced in a study of Ad26.COV2.S vaccination and SARS-CoV-2 variants. Measured with immunoSEQ multiplex PCR; TCRdb has only the in-frame clones, and not every one. The profile shows hundreds of thousands of clones, approximately 87% of them singletons. Regarding treatment: about 20 received Ad26.COV2.S at low or high dose, single or two shots; roughly 5 received placebo; per-sample allocation not given. The samples date from day 63 after the first vaccine or placebo injection. The sample in question was peripheral blood, obtained in a trial of Ad26.COV2.S vaccine versus placebo. These TCRs come from a person aged 18-65 years who received the Ad26.COV2.S COVID-19 vaccine or a placebo.

J is TRBJ2-7 and V is TRBV3-1 (or the pseudogene TRBV3-2), with D possibly TRBD2 on 5 matching bases. There are 17 residues in the CDR3. V lost 0 bases, J lost 0 bases, and 15 bases lay in between. In germline, CDR1 is LGHDT, CDR2 YNNKEL (reference sequence). The CDR3 region is CASSQEGTGIGSYEQYF. CDR3 in DNA: TGTGCCAGCAGCCAAGAGGGTACGGGGATCGGCTCCTACGAGCAGTACTTC.

The chain is built from TRBV4-3 and TRBJ1-1; D unresolved. The CDR3 is made up of 12 amino acids. The germline gives CDR1 LGHNA, CDR2 YSLEER. Between the trimmed V and J ends, which lost 3 bases and 1 base, there was a span of 3 bases. This CDR3 is CASSQGNTEAFF. The CDR3 region has the DNA TGCGCCAGCAGCCAGGGGAACACTGAAGCTTTCTTT.

This chain connects TRBV7-6 to TRBJ2-1; TRBD2 matches at 13 bases. CDR3 size: 17 residues. V gave up 1 base and J gave up 5 bases; unmatched junction bases: 5. The germline V gene has CDR1 SGHVS and CDR2 FNYEAQ. CDR3 loop: CASSLGRGLAGDNEQFF. The CDR3 DNA is TGTGCCAGCAGCTTAGGGCGAGGACTAGCGGGGGACAATGAGCAGTTCTTC.

This chain links TRBV12-3 or TRBV12-4 with TRBJ2-7, with D perhaps TRBD2 (6 bases). The CDR3 has 13 residues. V lost 2 bases to trimming and J lost 6 bases, with 11 bases between them. This CDR3 is CASSLWGAGEQYF. The CDR3 DNA is TGTGCCAGCAGTTTATGGGGAGCGGGCGAGCAGTACTTC.

The chain combines TRBV3-1 (or the pseudogene TRBV3-2) with TRBJ2-5; maybe TRBD2 (5 bases). Germline values: CDR1 LGHDT, CDR2 YNNKEL (reference sequence). V was pared by 0 bases and J by 4 bases, with 12 bases between. There are 15 residues in the CDR3. The CDR3: CASSQDIGRGETQYF. In nucleotides, the CDR3 is TGTGCCAGCAGCCAAGATATAGGTCGGGGAGAGACCCAGTACTTC.

This clone was picked up a small number of times. This chain connects TRBV28 to TRBJ2-7; 7 bases agree with TRBD1. The V gene end was trimmed by 6 bases and the J gene end by 2 bases; junction bases not matched to a gene: 10. Germline values: CDR1 MDHEN, CDR2 SYDVKM. The CDR3 is 15 residues long. CDR3 bases: TGTGCCAGCAGCCGACCCCTTCAGGGGGCCTACGAGCAGTACTTC. Translating it yields CASSRPLQGAYEQYF.

V and J are TRBV9 and TRBJ1-5; D may be TRBD1 (6 bases). Trimming cost V 0 bases and J 3 bases, with 22 bases left between them. The CDR3 is made up of 19 amino acids. Germline CDR1 is SGDLS and CDR2 is YYNGEE. The CDR3 reads CASSVVRSGGQPHNQPQHF. The CDR3 DNA reads TGTGCCAGCAGCGTAGTTAGGAGTGGGGGGCAACCCCACAATCAGCCCCAGCATTTT.

The chain is built from TRBV6-4 and TRBJ2-3; 8 bases match TRBD1. There are 14 residues in the CDR3. Germline CDR1 MRHNA, CDR2 SNTAGT. Trimming took 4 bases from V and 1 from J; bases not matched to a gene: 1. CDR3 in DNA: TGTGCCAGCAGTGTGACAGGGGGCACAGATACGCAGTATTTT. This encodes CASSVTGGTDTQYF.

The chain is built from TRBV25-1 and TRBJ1-2, with TRBD1 matching 7 bases. There are 12 residues in the CDR3. J was trimmed by 3 bases and V by 9 bases; bases with no gene match: 4. Germline V gene lookup returns CDR1 MGHDK and CDR2 SYGVNS. CDR3 sequence: CASTGDHYGYTF. In nucleotides, the CDR3 is TGTGCCAGTACAGGGGACCACTATGGCTACACCTTC.

This clone was counted once. J is TRBJ1-1 and V is TRBV20-1; the match to TRBD1 covers 7 bases. The CDR3 spans 11 residues. CDR1 and CDR2 (germline): DFQATT, SNEGSKA (reference sequence). Trimming cost V 5 bases and J 8 bases; bases outside gene matches: 5. CDR3 DNA: TGCAGTGCTCGTTACAGGGGCGAAGCTTTCTTT. Protein sequence: CSARYRGEAFF.

The chain links TRBV10-3 to TRBJ2-7; 7 positions agree with TRBD2. Per the germline V gene, CDR1 is ENHRY and CDR2 is SYGVKD. J gave up 0 bases and V 6 bases, and 11 bases lay outside the gene matches. The CDR3 runs 16 residues. The CDR3 spells CAISPTSSMSSYEQYF. The CDR3 bases are TGTGCCATCAGCCCGACTAGCTCCATGAGCTCCTACGAGCAGTACTTC.